The 17 T cell receptor beta chains presented below share a single source sample, sequenced in a study of T cell repertoires in cytomegalovirus infection. TCRdb processed the reads anew with MiXCR; each CDR3 protein has one entry. The sample consists of 560,000 or so distinct CDR3 sequences, approximately 17% of them appearing once. The sequencing input was CD8+ T cells from PBMCs. The receptors come from a human donor in good health (CMV status not recorded). Some clones in this sample may be carry-over from other donors' samples.

Only a few counts were recorded for this clonotype. The chain recombines TRBV9 with TRBJ2-1; 12 bases match TRBD2. Unmatched junction bases numbered 2, after V lost 2 bases and J lost 5 bases. The germline V gene has CDR1 SGDLS and CDR2 YYNGEE. This CDR3 is 15 amino acids long. Written as DNA, the CDR3 is TGTGCCAGCAGCGTGACTAGCGGGAGCAACAATGAGCAGTTCTTC. Encoded protein: CASSVTSGSNNEQFF.

The chain uses TRBV19 and TRBJ2-3, with D uncertain. In germline, CDR1 is LNHDA, CDR2 SQIVND (reference sequence). CDR3 length: 16 amino acids. Trimming took 5 bases from V and 4 from J, leaving 19 bases between them. The CDR3 nucleotides are TGTGCCAGTAGTTCCCACCTCGCCTCCGGCCCAGATACGCAGTATTTT. It is translated as CASSSHLASGPDTQYF.

About this clonotype itself: A much larger clone differs by one base, so this may be a read error. The genes are TRBV12-5 and TRBJ1-1, with 9 bases lining up with TRBD1. The V gene's germline CDR1 is LGHNT and CDR2 FRNRAP. The CDR3 has 14 residues. CDR3 residues: CASGLTDRGTEAYF. CDR3 in DNA: TGTGCTAGTGGTTTGACGGACAGGGGTACTGAAGCTTACTTT.

As regards this clonotype: Mismatch with germline at one junction end may stem from a read error. The rearrangement links TRBV12-3 or TRBV12-4 to TRBJ1-2, with 10 bases matching TRBD1. The CDR3 is made up of 15 amino acids. Written as DNA, the CDR3 is TGTGCCAGCAGTTCTCTCCGACAGGGGGCTAATGGCTACCCCTTC. Protein: CASSSLRQGANGYPF.

This clonotype was recorded at least ten times. The CDR3 DNA reads TGTGCCAGCACCTTCGGGGGATACGAGACCCAGTACTTC. Its protein is CASTFGGYETQYF. The chain employs TRBV5-6 and TRBJ2-5; possibly TRBD2 for D (6 bases). CDR1 is SGHDT and CDR2 is YYEEEE in the germline V gene. The CDR3 is made up of 13 amino acids. The ends were cut back, 6 bases at V and 5 bases at J, with 14 bases in the middle.

The chain uses TRBV7-9 and TRBJ2-1; no clear D gene. The CDR3 length is 12 residues. The germline V and J ends were trimmed by 7 bases and 9 bases, with 13 bases remaining between them. Looked up from germline, CDR1 is SEHNR and CDR2 is FQNEAQ (reference sequence). The CDR3 region is CASTLDWGEQFF. CDR3 bases: TGTGCCAGCACCTTGGATTGGGGTGAGCAGTTCTTC.

In its sample, this clonotype was seen a few times. The CDR3: CASGPSGLYEQYF. The CDR3 nucleotides are TGTGCTAGTGGTCCCTCGGGACTCTACGAGCAGTACTTC. This chain joins TRBV12-5 and TRBJ2-7, with D perhaps TRBD2 (6 bases). The V gene's germline CDR1 is LGHNT and CDR2 FRNRAP. The V end was cut by 5 bases, the J end by 3 bases, with 11 bases between. CDR3 length equals 13 residues.

This clonotype was picked up many times. This chain joins TRBV11-2 and TRBJ1-2, with a tentative D call TRBD1 (6 bases). CDR1 is SGHAT, CDR2 FQNNGV, per germline. There are 14 residues in the CDR3. V lost 5 bases and J lost 4, with 14 bases in between. CDR3 DNA: TGTGCCAGCAGCCCTGGGACATACTTCTATGGCTACACCTTC. It is translated as CASSPGTYFYGYTF. Complete variable domain (other parts from reference TRBV11-2 and TRBJ1-2): EAGVAQSPRYKIIEKRQSVAFWCNPISGHATLYWYQQILGQGPKLLIQFQNNGVVDDSQLPKDRFSAERLKGVDSTLKIQPAKLEDSAVYLCASSPGTYFYGYTFGSGTRLTVV.

This rearrangement joins TRBV9 to TRBJ2-3, with 11 bases identical to TRBD2. CDR1 is SGDLS, CDR2 YYNGEE, per germline. The CDR3 is made up of 21 amino acids. V lost 1 base to trimming and J lost 3 bases; unmatched junction nucleotides: 19. CDR3 DNA sequence: TGTGCCAGCAGCGTACCGGTAGGAGGATCTATAGCGGGAGGGAGAACAGATACGCAGTATTTT. Protein product: CASSVPVGGSIAGGRTDTQYF.

This clonotype was seen a few times. The V and J genes are TRBV29-1 and TRBJ2-7; 8 positions match TRBD2. CDR1 is SQVTM, CDR2 ANQGSEA, per germline. With 7 bases clipped from V and 3 bases from J, the junction kept 8 bases outside the gene matches. The CDR3 covers 13 residues. CDR3 sequence reads: CSALAGPLYEQYF. CDR3 DNA: TGCAGCGCCTTAGCGGGGCCTCTCTACGAGCAGTACTTC.

This chain joins TRBV5-1 and TRBJ2-5; perhaps TRBD2 as D (5 bases). The CDR3 is 14 amino acids. Trimming cost V 4 bases and J 1 base, with 11 bases left between them. Per germline, CDR1 SGHRS and CDR2 YFSETQ. The CDR3 reads CASSPEAGQETQYF. The CDR3, as DNA: TGCGCCAGCAGCCCGGAGGCGGGCCAAGAGACCCAGTACTTC.

The chain is built from TRBV2 and TRBJ1-2; maybe TRBD1 (6 bases). V lost 3 bases and J lost 1, with 15 bases in between. Germline V gene sequence: CDR1 SNHLY, CDR2 FYNNEI. The CDR3 length is 16 residues. The CDR3 is CASSELTGRNNYGYTF. The CDR3 DNA reads as TGTGCCAGCAGTGAGCTAACAGGGCGCAATAACTATGGCTACACCTTC.

This clonotype appeared many times. The rearrangement links TRBV6-1 to TRBJ1-5, with 11 bases matching TRBD1. Germline trimming cut 6 bases from V and 4 bases from J; bases unmatched to any gene: 5. CDR1 MNHNS and CDR2 SASEGT come from the germline V gene. This CDR3 region has 15 residues. CDR3 residues: CASRGTGGANQPQHF. The CDR3 nucleotides are TGTGCCAGCAGAGGGACAGGGGGGGCAAATCAGCCCCAGCATTTT.

This clonotype has at least ten counts. J is TRBJ2-7 and V is TRBV7-8; perhaps TRBD2 as D (6 bases). The CDR3 sequence is 13 residues long. V was clipped by 5 bases and J by 7 bases, with 15 bases between them. The germline V gene has CDR1 SGHVS and CDR2 FQNEAQ. This chain's CDR3 is CASSPRGSGEQYF. CDR3 sequence (DNA): TGTGCCAGCAGCCCTCGGGGGTCGGGTGAGCAGTACTTC.

This clonotype was detected ten times or more. V and J are TRBV27 and TRBJ2-7; a weak D match, TRBD1 (5 bases). CDR1 and CDR2 from the germline V gene are MNHEY and SMNVEV (reference sequence). V lost 0 bases, J lost 2 bases, and 8 bases lay in between. There are 14 residues in the CDR3. The CDR3 loop is CASSLSDTTYEQYF. In DNA form, the CDR3 reads TGTGCCAGCAGTTTATCGGACACCACCTACGAGCAGTACTTC.

This clonotype appeared many times. The chain combines TRBV7-8 with TRBJ2-3; tentative D call: TRBD2 (5 bases). The CDR3 contains 17 residues. Germline V gene lookup returns CDR1 SGHVS and CDR2 FQNEAQ. V lost 5 bases and J lost 1, with 19 bases in between. CDR3 coding DNA: TGTGCCAGCAGCACATGGACCGGGAAGGAGGGCACAGATACGCAGTATTTT. It specifies CASSTWTGKEGTDTQYF. The full variable domain, completed using reference TRBV7-8 and TRBJ2-3, is GAGVSQSPRYKVAKRGQDVALRCDPISGHVSLFWYQQALGQGPEFLTYFQNEAQLDKSGLPSDRFFAERPEGSVSTLKIQRTQQEDSAVYLCASSTWTGKEGTDTQYFGPGTRLTVL.

This clonotype appeared many times. V gene TRBV15 combines with J gene TRBJ2-1; no firm D call. V lost 3 bases and J 0 bases, leaving 9 bases between the germline ends. The CDR3 covers 15 residues. The germline gives CDR1 LNHNV, CDR2 YYDKDF (reference sequence). The CDR3 here is CATSSQLDSYNEQFF. Here the CDR3 DNA reads TGTGCCACCAGCAGCCAACTTGACTCCTACAATGAGCAGTTCTTC. Filled out from reference TRBV15 and TRBJ2-1, the complete variable domain reads DAMVIQNPRYQVTQFGKPVTLSCSQTLNHNVMYWYQQKSSQAPKLLFHYYDKDFNNEADTPDNFQSRRPNTSFCFLDIRSPGLGDTAMYLCATSSQLDSYNEQFFGPGTRLTVL.